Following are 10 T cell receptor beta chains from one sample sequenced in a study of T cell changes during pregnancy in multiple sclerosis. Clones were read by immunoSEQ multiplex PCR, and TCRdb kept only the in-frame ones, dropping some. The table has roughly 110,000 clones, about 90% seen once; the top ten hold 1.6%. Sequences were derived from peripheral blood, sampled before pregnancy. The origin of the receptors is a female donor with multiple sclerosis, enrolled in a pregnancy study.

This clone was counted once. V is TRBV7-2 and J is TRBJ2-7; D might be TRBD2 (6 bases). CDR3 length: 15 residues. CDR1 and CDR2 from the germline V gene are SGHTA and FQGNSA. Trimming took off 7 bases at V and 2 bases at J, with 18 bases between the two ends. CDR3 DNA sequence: TGTGCCAGCACCAAATTACTCGGGACTGCCTACGAGCAGTACTTC. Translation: CASTKLLGTAYEQYF.

The CDR3 loop reads CASSEGRDGSLYF. The CDR3 DNA reads TGTGCCAGCAGTGAAGGCCGGGACGGGAGCCTTTACTTC. The V and J genes are TRBV2 and TRBJ2-7, with D possibly being TRBD2 (6 bases). From germline, CDR1 is SNHLY and CDR2 FYNNEI. There are 13 residues in the CDR3. Trimming stripped 1 base from V and 13 bases from J, with 17 bases between.

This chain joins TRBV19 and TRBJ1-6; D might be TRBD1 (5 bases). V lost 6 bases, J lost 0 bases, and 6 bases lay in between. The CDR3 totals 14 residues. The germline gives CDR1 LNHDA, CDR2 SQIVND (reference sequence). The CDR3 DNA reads TGTGCCAGTAGAACAGGCTCCTATAATTCACCCCTCCACTTT. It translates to CASRTGSYNSPLHF.

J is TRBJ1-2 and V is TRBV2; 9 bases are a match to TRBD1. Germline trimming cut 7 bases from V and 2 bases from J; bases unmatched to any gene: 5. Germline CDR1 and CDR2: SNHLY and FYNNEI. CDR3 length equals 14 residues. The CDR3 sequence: CASIPGTGNYGYTF. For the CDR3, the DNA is TGTGCCAGCATTCCCGGGACAGGGAACTATGGCTACACCTTC.

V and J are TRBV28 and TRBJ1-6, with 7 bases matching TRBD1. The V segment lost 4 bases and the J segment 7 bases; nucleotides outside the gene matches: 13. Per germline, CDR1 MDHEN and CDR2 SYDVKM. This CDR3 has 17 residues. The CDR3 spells CASSWTPMAGGNSPLHF. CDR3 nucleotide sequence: TGTGCCAGCAGTTGGACCCCAATGGCAGGGGGGAATTCACCCCTCCACTTT.

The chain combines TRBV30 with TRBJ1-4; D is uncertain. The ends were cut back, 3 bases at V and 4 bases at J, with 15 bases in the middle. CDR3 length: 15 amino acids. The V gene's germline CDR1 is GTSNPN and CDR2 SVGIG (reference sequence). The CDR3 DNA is TGTGCCTGGAGCAATAGCGGGAGGTTTAATGAAAAACTGTTTTTT. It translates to CAWSNSGRFNEKLFF.

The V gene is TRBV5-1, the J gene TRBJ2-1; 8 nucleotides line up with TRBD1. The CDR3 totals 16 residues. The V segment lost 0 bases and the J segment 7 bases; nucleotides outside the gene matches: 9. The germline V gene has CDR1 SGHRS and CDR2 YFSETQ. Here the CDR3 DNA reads TGCGCCAGCAGCTTGGCCCCAGGGGGCGATGTTAATGAGCAGTTCTTC. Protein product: CASSLAPGGDVNEQFF.

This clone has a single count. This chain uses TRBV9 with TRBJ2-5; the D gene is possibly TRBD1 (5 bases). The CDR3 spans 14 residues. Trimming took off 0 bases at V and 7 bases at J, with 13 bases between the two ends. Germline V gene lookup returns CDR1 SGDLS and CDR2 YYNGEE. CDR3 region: CASSVGTRAGTQYF. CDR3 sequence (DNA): TGTGCCAGCAGCGTAGGGACCAGGGCCGGGACCCAGTACTTC.

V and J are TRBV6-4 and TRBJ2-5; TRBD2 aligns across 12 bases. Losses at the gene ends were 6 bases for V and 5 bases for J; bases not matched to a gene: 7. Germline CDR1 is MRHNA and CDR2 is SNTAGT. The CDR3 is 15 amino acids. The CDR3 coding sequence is TGTGCCAGCAGGGCTAGCGGGGGGGCATCGGAGACCCAGTACTTC. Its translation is CASRASGGASETQYF.

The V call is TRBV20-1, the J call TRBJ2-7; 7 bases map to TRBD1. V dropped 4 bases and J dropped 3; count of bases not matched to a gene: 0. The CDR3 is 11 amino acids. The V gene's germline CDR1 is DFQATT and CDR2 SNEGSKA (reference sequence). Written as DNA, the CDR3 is TGCAGTGCTACAGGGGGCTACGAGCAGTACTTC. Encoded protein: CSATGGYEQYF.